These 32 T cell receptor beta chains came from one sample sequenced in a study of T cell responses to AZD1222 COVID-19 vaccine (dated by TCRdb to the early 2020s). The time point label corresponds to: baseline before first vaccination. Library generation was performed with the immunoSEQ multiplex PCR assay. The table comes from immuneACCESS by way of TCRdb, which keeps in-frame sequences with V and J called. Part of the clones is missing from these tables; in studies checked, under half for an unresolved V gene and the rest for unknown reasons. Across this sample there are roughly 250,000 clones, with 80% to 95% seen only once. Less than 0.65% of the sample belongs to the ten largest clones. The starting material was peripheral blood, obtained on day 0 of AZD1222 vaccination. These receptors were taken from an adult in good health.

The CDR3 region has the DNA TGCAGTGCTAGTACGCCTGTACACAATGAGCAGTTCTTC. This codes for CSASTPVHNEQFF. The chain employs TRBV20-1 and TRBJ2-1; D unresolved. Germline V CDR1 and CDR2: DFQATT, SNEGSKA (reference sequence). The CDR3 totals 13 residues. V lost 3 bases and J lost 5, with 11 bases in between.

The V and J genes are TRBV10-3 and TRBJ2-7; TRBD1 aligns across 7 bases. From germline, CDR1 is ENHRY and CDR2 SYGVKD. This CDR3 has 13 amino acids. V was pared by 0 bases and J by 12 bases, with 8 bases of the junction left unmatched. In DNA, the CDR3 is TGTGCCATCAGTGAGTCCCGACAGGGAAGCCTGTACTTC. Amino acids: CAISESRQGSLYF.

The chain has TRBV30 and TRBJ2-7; 8 nucleotides align to TRBD1. CDR1 GTSNPN and CDR2 SVGIG come from the germline V gene (reference sequence). V lost 0 bases to trimming and J lost 2 bases; unmatched junction nucleotides: 3. This CDR3 has 14 residues. CDR3 sequence: CAWSVGQGPYEQYF. The CDR3 coding sequence is TGTGCCTGGAGTGTAGGACAGGGCCCCTACGAGCAGTACTTC.

Regarding this clone: One junction end disagrees with the germline gene, perhaps due to a read error. The chain recombines TRBV7-7 with TRBJ1-1, with no clear D. Germline CDR1 SSHAT, CDR2 FNYEAQ (reference sequence). The CDR3 length is 13 residues. Here the CDR3 reads CASSPRSGEEAFF. The CDR3 bases are TGTGCTAGCAGCCCTAGGTCCGGGGAGGAAGCTTTCTTT.

The chain recombines TRBV5-4 with TRBJ1-2; tentatively, D is TRBD1 (5 bases). V lost 4 bases to trimming and J lost 1 base, with 8 bases between them. This CDR3 region has 13 residues. CDR1 SGHNT and CDR2 YYREEE come from the germline V gene (reference sequence). The CDR3 reads CASSPQGNYGYTF. CDR3 DNA: TGTGCCAGCAGCCCCCAGGGTAACTATGGCTACACCTTC.

The chain links TRBV4-1 to TRBJ1-2, with TRBD1 identical over 8 bases. The germline V gene has CDR1 MGHRA and CDR2 YSYEKL. The CDR3 totals 16 residues. With 0 bases clipped from V and 4 bases from J, the junction kept 7 bases outside the gene matches. CDR3 in amino acids: CASSQETGGMFYGYTF. The DNA of the CDR3 is TGCGCCAGCAGCCAAGAAACAGGGGGAATGTTCTATGGCTACACCTTC.

The chain employs TRBV10-3 and TRBJ1-2, with D unresolved. CDR1 and CDR2 from the germline V gene are ENHRY and SYGVKD. Trimming pared 2 bases from V and 4 bases from J, leaving 8 bases between. The CDR3 has 13 amino acids. The CDR3 here is CAISETASYGYTF. The CDR3 region has the DNA TGTGCCATCAGTGAGACGGCCTCCTATGGCTACACCTTC.

This clone has just one count. This chain joins TRBV6-1 and TRBJ1-1; D gene uncertain. CDR1 MNHNS and CDR2 SASEGT come from the germline V gene. This CDR3 spans 12 amino acids. V lost 2 bases to trimming and J lost 6 bases, with 7 bases between them. CDR3 coding DNA: TGTGCCAGCAGTGAACTGAAAGCTGAAGCTTTCTTT. It codes for CASSELKAEAFF.

The chain combines TRBV24-1 with TRBJ2-3; no clear D. This CDR3 is built from 17 residues. The V end was cut by 1 base, the J end by 0 bases, with 13 bases between. Germline V gene lookup returns CDR1 KGHDR and CDR2 SFDVKD. The CDR3 spells CATSDFPTQFSTDTQYF. CDR3 nucleotide sequence: TGTGCCACCAGTGATTTCCCGACTCAATTTAGCACAGATACGCAGTATTTT.

V is TRBV20-1 and J is TRBJ2-7, with D perhaps TRBD1 or TRBD2 (5 bases each). Germline CDR1 reads DFQATT; CDR2 reads SNEGSKA (reference sequence). The length of the CDR3 is 13 residues. Trimming shortened V by 3 bases and J by 5 bases, and 14 bases separated the two germline ends. CDR3 protein: CSASLGDRDEQYF. CDR3 bases: TGCAGTGCTAGTTTGGGGGATAGGGACGAGCAGTACTTC.

V usage is TRBV2 and J usage is TRBJ2-5; D gene ambiguous. Germline V gene data show CDR1 as SNHLY and CDR2 as FYNNEI. The CDR3 loop spans 13 amino acids. Trimming cost V 2 bases and J 5 bases, with 9 bases left between them. DNA of the CDR3: TGTGCCAGCAGTGAACAGGCGGACGAGACCCAGTACTTC. Translating it yields CASSEQADETQYF.

The chain combines TRBV12-5 with TRBJ2-1; TRBD2 is a possible D gene (6 bases). This CDR3 contains 14 residues. With 10 bases removed from V and 6 bases from J, the gap between germline ends came to 19 bases. CDR1 and CDR2 (germline): LGHNT, FRNRAP. This CDR3 is CATSYSGNFNEQFF. The CDR3 nucleotides read TGTGCTACCTCGTATAGCGGTAACTTCAATGAGCAGTTCTTC.

A single count supports this clone. V gene TRBV15 combines with J gene TRBJ2-7, with 7 nucleotides matching TRBD1. The CDR3 runs 14 residues. V was pared by 5 bases and J by 3 bases, with 7 bases of the junction left unmatched. The germline gives CDR1 LNHNV, CDR2 YYDKDF (reference sequence). The chain's CDR3 is CATSARGQIYEQYF. CDR3 nucleotides: TGTGCCACCAGCGCCCGGGGACAGATCTACGAGCAGTACTTC. Combining the CDR3 with reference TRBV15 and TRBJ2-7 gives the whole variable domain DAMVIQNPRYQVTQFGKPVTLSCSQTLNHNVMYWYQQKSSQAPKLLFHYYDKDFNNEADTPDNFQSRRPNTSFCFLDIRSPGLGDTAMYLCATSARGQIYEQYFGPGTRLTVT.

The V gene is TRBV5-1, the J gene TRBJ2-7; 8 bases map to TRBD1. CDR1 SGHRS and CDR2 YFSETQ come from the germline V gene. The trim removed 4 bases at V and 6 bases at J, leaving 12 bases unmatched. This CDR3 comprises 15 residues. DNA of the CDR3: TGCGCCAGCAGCGCGGAACCGGGACAGGATTCCGAGCAGTACTTC. Translating it yields CASSAEPGQDSEQYF. The full variable domain, completed using reference TRBV5-1 and TRBJ2-7, is KAGVTQTPRYLIKTRGQQVTLSCSPISGHRSVSWYQQTPGQGLQFLFEYFSETQRNKGNFPGRFSGRQFSNSRSEMNVSTLELGDSALYLCASSAEPGQDSEQYFGPGTRLTVT.

V gene TRBV6-1 combines with J gene TRBJ2-2; D gene ambiguous. V lost 2 bases and J lost 4, with 8 bases in between. The CDR3 is 14 residues long. Per germline, CDR1 MNHNS and CDR2 SASEGT. The CDR3, as DNA: TGTGCCAGCAGTGAATTGTGGAGCACCGGGGAGCTGTTTTTT. As protein: CASSELWSTGELFF.

The rearrangement links TRBV21-1 to TRBJ2-7. TRBV21-1 counts as a pseudogene. The length of the CDR3 is 12 residues. The CDR3 DNA reads TGTGCCAGCAACCGAAGAGGGACCGAGCAGTACTTC. It codes for CASNRRGTEQYF.

The chain is built from TRBV27 and TRBJ1-5; D may be TRBD1 (5 bases). The V and J ends lost 5 bases and 5 bases respectively, with 19 bases between them. The CDR3 runs 16 residues. Germline lookup yields CDR1 MNHEY and CDR2 SMNVEV (reference sequence). Here the CDR3 reads CASSLSHSGRHQPQHF. In DNA, the CDR3 is TGTGCCAGCAGTCTTTCACACTCAGGGAGGCATCAGCCCCAGCATTTT.

The chain is built from TRBV2 and TRBJ1-5; 9 bases are shared with TRBD1. Per the germline V gene, CDR1 is SNHLY and CDR2 is FYNNEI. The CDR3 covers 13 residues. V was pared by 11 bases and J by 9 bases, with 11 bases of the junction left unmatched. Written as DNA, the CDR3 is TGTGCCGGGGATAGGGGACAGGGAACGCCCCAGCATTTT. It specifies CAGDRGQGTPQHF.

The chain links TRBV30 to TRBJ1-3; TRBD1 matches at 10 bases. The J segment lost 2 bases and the V segment lost 0 bases, leaving 7 bases of the junction unmatched. Germline V gene sequence: CDR1 GTSNPN, CDR2 SVGIG (reference sequence). This CDR3 is built from 17 residues. The CDR3 DNA reads as TGTGCCTGGAGTGTATTCGGGACAGGGGTTGCTGGAAACACCATATATTTT. Translating it yields CAWSVFGTGVAGNTIYF.

The genes are TRBV28 and TRBJ2-1; D remains unclear. V was pared by 3 bases and J by 5 bases, with 17 bases between. CDR1 MDHEN and CDR2 SYDVKM come from the germline V gene. There are 16 residues in the CDR3. In DNA, the CDR3 is TGTGCCAGCAGTTTGGCCCGGGCTTGGGAAAACAATGAGCAGTTCTTC. Translation: CASSLARAWENNEQFF.

The rearrangement uses TRBV30 and TRBJ2-1; D possibly corresponds to TRBD2 (6 bases). CDR3 length: 15 amino acids. Trimming cost V 0 bases and J 6 bases, with 15 bases left between them. CDR1 GTSNPN and CDR2 SVGIG come from the germline V gene (reference sequence). CDR3 sequence: CAWSVGLAPSNEQFF. The CDR3 nucleotides are TGTGCCTGGAGTGTAGGGCTAGCGCCGAGCAATGAGCAGTTCTTC.

The chain joins TRBV7-7 to TRBJ1-1; D is perhaps TRBD1 (5 bases). From germline, CDR1 is SSHAT and CDR2 FNYEAQ (reference sequence). Trimming pared 1 base from V and 6 bases from J, leaving 9 bases between. CDR3 length: 13 residues. CDR3 region: CASSLGRDAEAFF. The CDR3 nucleotides are TGTGCCAGCAGCTTAGGCAGGGATGCTGAAGCTTTCTTT.

The count of this clone is one. V usage is TRBV2 and J usage is TRBJ1-5; D call uncertain. In germline, CDR1 is SNHLY, CDR2 FYNNEI. The V end lost 5 bases, the J end lost 4 bases, and 9 bases lay between the germline ends. The CDR3 sequence is 13 residues long. CDR3 sequence reads: CASSPQDNQPQHF. The DNA for the CDR3 is TGTGCCAGCAGTCCCCAAGATAATCAGCCCCAGCATTTT.

V gene TRBV28 combines with J gene TRBJ2-7, with a tentative D call TRBD1 (8 bases). The V gene's germline CDR1 is MDHEN and CDR2 SYDVKM. The CDR3 totals 15 residues. V lost 8 bases to trimming and J lost 3 bases, with 20 bases between them. CDR3 amino acids: CASLATGGAHYEQYF. For the CDR3, the DNA is TGTGCCAGCCTTGCTACAGGGGGGGCCCACTACGAGCAGTACTTC.

The chain has TRBV11-3 and TRBJ2-2; 8 positions agree with TRBD1. Trimming removed 2 bases from V and 6 bases from J; junction bases left unmatched: 2. The CDR3 spans 14 residues. Per the germline V gene, CDR1 is SGHNT and CDR2 is YENEEA. The CDR3 nucleotides read TGTGCCAGCAGCTTATTGACAGGGGCCGGGGAGCTGTTTTTT. It codes for CASSLLTGAGELFF.

The gene calls are TRBV3-1 (or the pseudogene TRBV3-2) and TRBJ2-2; D is unclear. CDR1 LGHDT and CDR2 YNNKEL come from the germline V gene (reference sequence). This CDR3 comprises 15 residues. The V and J ends lost 4 bases and 4 bases respectively, with 13 bases between them. CDR3: CASSPRLILTGELFF. DNA for the CDR3: TGTGCCAGCAGCCCCCGCCTAATCCTCACCGGGGAGCTGTTTTTT.

J is TRBJ1-1 and V is TRBV6-5; 8 bases agree with TRBD1. Germline trimming cut 8 bases from V and 4 bases from J; bases unmatched to any gene: 9. CDR3 length equals 14 residues. Germline CDR1 reads MNHEY; CDR2 reads SVGAGI. CDR3 in DNA: TGTGCCAGCGTCATCCAGGGGGCCGGCACTGAAGCTTTCTTT. Residues: CASVIQGAGTEAFF.

The chain recombines TRBV18 with TRBJ1-4; 9 positions agree with TRBD1. The CDR3 has 16 residues. Germline V gene data show CDR1 as KGHSH and CDR2 as LQKENI. V shed 0 bases, J shed 8 bases, and the junction held 7 bases outside the gene matches. CDR3 sequence: CASSPPRGTGKEKLFF. The CDR3 DNA sequence: TGTGCCAGCTCACCACCCAGAGGGACAGGGAAGGAAAAACTGTTTTTT.

This clone appeared a single time. The V call is TRBV9, the J call TRBJ2-2; the D is unclear. The CDR3 sequence is 13 residues long. Deletions cut 2 bases from V and 5 bases from J, with 7 bases between. Germline-derived CDR1 and CDR2 are SGDLS and YYNGEE. Here the CDR3 reads CASSVVGTGELFF. In nucleotides, the CDR3 is TGTGCCAGCAGCGTCGTGGGAACCGGGGAGCTGTTTTTT.

As DNA, the CDR3 is TGTGCCACTCGACAGGGATCAACCGGGGAGCTGTTTTTT. It yields the protein CATRQGSTGELFF. The chain combines TRBV2 with TRBJ2-2; 7 nucleotides match TRBD1. Per the germline V gene, CDR1 is SNHLY and CDR2 is FYNNEI. The J segment lost 5 bases and the V segment lost 10 bases, leaving 7 bases of the junction unmatched. This CDR3 has 13 residues. The whole variable domain, filled in from reference TRBV2 and TRBJ2-2, reads EPEVTQTPSHQVTQMGQEVILRCVPISNHLYFYWYRQILGQKVEFLVSFYNNEISEKSEIFDDQFSVERPDGSNFTLKIRSTKLEDSAMYFCATRQGSTGELFFGEGSRLTVL.

The chain is built from TRBV29-1 and TRBJ1-1; D ambiguous. This CDR3 spans 13 amino acids. Trimming cost V 8 bases and J 1 base, with 14 bases left between them. CDR1 and CDR2 from the germline V gene are SQVTM and ANQGSEA. The chain's CDR3 is CSSRTAGNTEAFF. CDR3 in DNA: TGCAGCTCGCGGACGGCTGGGAACACTGAAGCTTTCTTT.

The chain joins TRBV14 to TRBJ1-1; maybe TRBD1 (5 bases). Germline CDR1 reads SGHDN; CDR2 reads FVKESK. V was trimmed by 1 base and J by 3 bases, leaving 15 bases between them. CDR3 length: 16 amino acids. The CDR3 coding sequence is TGTGCCAGCAGCCAAGGTCGGGGGATTCGGCACACTGAAGCTTTCTTT. It encodes CASSQGRGIRHTEAFF.